This T cell receptor (beta chain) was sequenced for a study of blood T cell repertoires in COVID-19. Study processing details: Reference gene primers were amplified, and this amplification served to estimate nucleated cell counts. Assay: immunoSEQ multiplex PCR; the TCRdb copy retains only in-frame clones and omits some. Clone size and the V and J calls come from that table; the DNA yielded D and trimming. The sample gives 150,000 to 200,000 clones, roughly three quarters of which show up once; approximately 15% is in the top ten. Germline loops: CDR1 MDHEN, CDR2 SYDVKM. Trimming removed 5 bases from V and 7 bases from J, with 14 bases in between. This CDR3 region has 13 residues.

Sample: peripheral blood. The chain links TRBV28 to TRBJ1-2; D is ambiguous. The sequence derives from a man in his sixties with active or convalescent COVID-19. CDR3 residues: CASSPLSHFGYTF. CDR3 DNA sequence: TGTGCCAGCAGTCCCCTTTCCCACTTTGGCTACACCTTC.